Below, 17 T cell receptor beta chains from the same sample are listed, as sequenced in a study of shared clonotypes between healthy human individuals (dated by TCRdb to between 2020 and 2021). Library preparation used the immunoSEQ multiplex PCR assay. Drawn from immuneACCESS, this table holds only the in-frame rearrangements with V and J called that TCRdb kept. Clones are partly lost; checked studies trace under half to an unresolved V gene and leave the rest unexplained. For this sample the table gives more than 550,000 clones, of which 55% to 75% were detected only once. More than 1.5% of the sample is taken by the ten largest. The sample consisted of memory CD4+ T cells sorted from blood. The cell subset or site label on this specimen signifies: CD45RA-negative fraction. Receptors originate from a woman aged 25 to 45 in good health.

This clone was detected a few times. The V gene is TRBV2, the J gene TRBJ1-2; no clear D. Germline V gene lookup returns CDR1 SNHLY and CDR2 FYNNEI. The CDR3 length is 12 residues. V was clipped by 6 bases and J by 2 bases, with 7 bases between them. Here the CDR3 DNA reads TGTGCCAGCAGCGAACGGAACTATGGCTACACCTTC. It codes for CASSERNYGYTF.

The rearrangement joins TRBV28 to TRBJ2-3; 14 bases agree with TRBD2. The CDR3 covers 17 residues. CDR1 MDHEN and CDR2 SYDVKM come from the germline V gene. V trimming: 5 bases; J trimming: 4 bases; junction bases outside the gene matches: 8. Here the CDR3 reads CASSPGTSGSRADTQYF. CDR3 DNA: TGTGCCAGCAGTCCAGGGACTAGCGGGAGTAGGGCAGATACGCAGTATTTT.

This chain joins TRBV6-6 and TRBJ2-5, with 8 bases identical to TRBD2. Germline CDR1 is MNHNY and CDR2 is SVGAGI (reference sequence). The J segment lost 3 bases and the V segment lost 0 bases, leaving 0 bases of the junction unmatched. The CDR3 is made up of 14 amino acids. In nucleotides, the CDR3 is TGTGCCAGCAGTTACTCCGGGGGGGAAGAGACCCAGTACTTC. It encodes CASSYSGGEETQYF.

The CDR3 region is CASSQSGPYNEQFF. The DNA for the CDR3 is TGTGCCAGCAGCCAGTCCGGGCCCTACAATGAGCAGTTCTTC. The chain combines TRBV14 with TRBJ2-1, with D unresolved. From germline, CDR1 is SGHDN and CDR2 FVKESK. V dropped 3 bases and J dropped 2 bases, with 8 bases sitting between them. The CDR3 loop spans 14 amino acids.

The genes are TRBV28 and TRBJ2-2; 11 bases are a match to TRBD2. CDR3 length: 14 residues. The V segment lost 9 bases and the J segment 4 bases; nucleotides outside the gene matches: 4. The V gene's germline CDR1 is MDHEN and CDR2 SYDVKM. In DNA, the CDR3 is TGTGCCAGGAGACTAGCGGGATTCACCGGGGAGCTGTTTTTT. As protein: CARRLAGFTGELFF.

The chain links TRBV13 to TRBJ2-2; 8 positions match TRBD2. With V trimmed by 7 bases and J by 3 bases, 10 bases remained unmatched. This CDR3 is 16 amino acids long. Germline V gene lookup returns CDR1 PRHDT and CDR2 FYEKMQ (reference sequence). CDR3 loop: CASTLRGGADTGELFF. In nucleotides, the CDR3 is TGTGCCAGCACTCTACGGGGGGGCGCGGACACCGGGGAGCTGTTTTTT.

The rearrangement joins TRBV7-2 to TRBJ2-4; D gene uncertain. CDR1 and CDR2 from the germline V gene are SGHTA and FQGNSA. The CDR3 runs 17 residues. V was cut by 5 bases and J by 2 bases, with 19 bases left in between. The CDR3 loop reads CASSRRPVVVSKNIQYF. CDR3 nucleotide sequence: TGTGCCAGCAGCAGAAGACCGGTAGTCGTATCCAAAAACATTCAGTACTTC.

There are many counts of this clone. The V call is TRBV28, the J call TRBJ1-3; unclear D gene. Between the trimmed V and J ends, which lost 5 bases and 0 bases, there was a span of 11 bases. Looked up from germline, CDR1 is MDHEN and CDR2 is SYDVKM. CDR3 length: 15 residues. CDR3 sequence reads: CASSAILSSGNTIYF. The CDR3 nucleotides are TGTGCCAGCAGTGCCATCCTGAGCTCTGGAAACACCATATATTTT.

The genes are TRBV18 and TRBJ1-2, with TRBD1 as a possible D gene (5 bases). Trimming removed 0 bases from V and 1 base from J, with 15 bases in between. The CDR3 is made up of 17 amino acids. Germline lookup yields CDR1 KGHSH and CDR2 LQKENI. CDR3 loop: CASSPPVGRVGNYGYTF. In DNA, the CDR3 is TGTGCCAGCTCACCACCCGTGGGCAGGGTCGGTAACTATGGCTACACCTTC.

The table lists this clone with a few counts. The CDR3 nucleotides read TGCGCCAGCAGCCAAGCTTTCGGGACAGGCTATGGCTACACCTTC. This gives the protein CASSQAFGTGYGYTF. The rearrangement joins TRBV4-1 to TRBJ1-2, with TRBD1 matching 8 bases. The CDR3 sequence is 15 residues long. Trimming took 1 base from V and 4 from J; bases not matched to a gene: 5. The germline V gene encodes CDR1 MGHRA and CDR2 YSYEKL.

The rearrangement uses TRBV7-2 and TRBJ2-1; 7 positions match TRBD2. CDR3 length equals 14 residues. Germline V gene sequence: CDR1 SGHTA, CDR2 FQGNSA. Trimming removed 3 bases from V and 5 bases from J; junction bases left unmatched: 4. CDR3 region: CASSFIAGNNEQFF. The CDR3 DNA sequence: TGTGCCAGCAGCTTCATAGCGGGTAACAATGAGCAGTTCTTC.

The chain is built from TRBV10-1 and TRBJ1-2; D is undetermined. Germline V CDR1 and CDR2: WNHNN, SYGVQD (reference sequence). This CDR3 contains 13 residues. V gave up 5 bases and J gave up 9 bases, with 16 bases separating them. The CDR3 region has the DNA TGCGCCAGCAGTAAGGATCTTAAAGGGAGCTACACCTTC. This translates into CASSKDLKGSYTF.

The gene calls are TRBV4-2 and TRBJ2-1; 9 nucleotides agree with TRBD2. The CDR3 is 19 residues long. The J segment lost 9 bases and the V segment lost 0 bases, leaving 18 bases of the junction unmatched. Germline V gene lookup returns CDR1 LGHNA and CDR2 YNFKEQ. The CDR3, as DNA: TGTGCCAGCAGCCAAGATCGCCGGGCCGCTAGCGGGAAGGGCGGTGAGCAGTTCTTC. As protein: CASSQDRRAASGKGGEQFF.

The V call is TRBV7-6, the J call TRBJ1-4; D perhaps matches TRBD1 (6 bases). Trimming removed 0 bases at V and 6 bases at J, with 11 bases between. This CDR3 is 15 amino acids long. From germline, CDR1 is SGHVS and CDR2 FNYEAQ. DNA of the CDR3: TGTGCCAGCAGCTTAGCGCTGGGGGCATATGAAAAACTGTTTTTT. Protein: CASSLALGAYEKLFF.

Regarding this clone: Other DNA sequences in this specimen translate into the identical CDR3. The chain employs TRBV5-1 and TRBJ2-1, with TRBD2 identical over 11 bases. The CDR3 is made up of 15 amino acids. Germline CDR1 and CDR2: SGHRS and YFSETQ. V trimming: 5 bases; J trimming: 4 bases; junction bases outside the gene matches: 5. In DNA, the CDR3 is TGCGCCAGCAGTAAAACTAGCGGGAGTTACAATGAGCAGTTCTTC. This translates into CASSKTSGSYNEQFF.

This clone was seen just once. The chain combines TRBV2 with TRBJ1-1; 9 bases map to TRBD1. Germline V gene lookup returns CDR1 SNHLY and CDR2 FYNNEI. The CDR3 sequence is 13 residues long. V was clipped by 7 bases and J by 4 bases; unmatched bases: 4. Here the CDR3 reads CASIGDRVTEAFF. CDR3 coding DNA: TGTGCCAGCATCGGGGACAGGGTCACTGAAGCTTTCTTT.

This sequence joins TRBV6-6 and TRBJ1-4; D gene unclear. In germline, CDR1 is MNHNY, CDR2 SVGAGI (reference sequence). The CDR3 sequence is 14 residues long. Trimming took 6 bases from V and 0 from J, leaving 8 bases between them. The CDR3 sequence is CASSRATTNEKLFF. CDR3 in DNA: TGTGCCAGCAGCAGAGCTACAACTAATGAAAAACTGTTTTTT.